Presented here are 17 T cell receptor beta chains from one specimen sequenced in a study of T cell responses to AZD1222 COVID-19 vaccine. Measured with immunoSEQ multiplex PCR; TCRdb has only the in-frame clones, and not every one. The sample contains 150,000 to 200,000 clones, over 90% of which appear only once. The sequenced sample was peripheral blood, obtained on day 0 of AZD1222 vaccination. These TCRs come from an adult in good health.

In nucleotides, the CDR3 is TGTGCCACCGGGCGGGACAGGGATACCTACGAGCAGTACTTC. Its translation: CATGRDRDTYEQYF. This rearrangement joins TRBV10-3 to TRBJ2-7; TRBD1 aligns across 9 bases. The CDR3 loop spans 14 amino acids. Germline CDR1 is ENHRY and CDR2 is SYGVKD. J gave up 2 bases and V 10 bases, and 9 bases lay outside the gene matches.

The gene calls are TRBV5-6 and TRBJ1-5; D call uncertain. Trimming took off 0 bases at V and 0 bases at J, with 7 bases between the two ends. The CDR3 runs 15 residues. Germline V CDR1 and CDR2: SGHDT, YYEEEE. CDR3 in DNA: TGTGCCAGCAGCTTGGGAGGGAGTAGCAATCAGCCCCAGCATTTT. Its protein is CASSLGGSSNQPQHF.

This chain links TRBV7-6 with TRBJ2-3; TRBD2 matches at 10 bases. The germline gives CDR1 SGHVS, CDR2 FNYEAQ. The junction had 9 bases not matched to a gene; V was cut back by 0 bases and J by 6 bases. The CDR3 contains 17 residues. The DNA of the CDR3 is TGTGCCAGCAGCTTAGCGGGGACTAGCGCCTCTGTTGATACGCAGTATTTT. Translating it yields CASSLAGTSASVDTQYF.

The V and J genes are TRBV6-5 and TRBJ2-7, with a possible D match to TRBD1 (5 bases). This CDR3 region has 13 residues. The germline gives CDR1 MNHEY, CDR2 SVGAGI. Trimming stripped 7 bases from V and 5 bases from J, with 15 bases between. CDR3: CASNLHQGNEQYF. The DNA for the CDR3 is TGTGCCAGCAACCTTCATCAGGGCAACGAGCAGTACTTC.

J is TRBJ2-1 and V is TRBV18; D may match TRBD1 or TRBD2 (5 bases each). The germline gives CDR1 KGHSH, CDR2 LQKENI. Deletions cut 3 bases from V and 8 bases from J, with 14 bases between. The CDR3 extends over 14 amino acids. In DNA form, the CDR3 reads TGTGCCAGCTCACCGAGCCCCGGGACCGATGAGCAGTTCTTC. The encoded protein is CASSPSPGTDEQFF.

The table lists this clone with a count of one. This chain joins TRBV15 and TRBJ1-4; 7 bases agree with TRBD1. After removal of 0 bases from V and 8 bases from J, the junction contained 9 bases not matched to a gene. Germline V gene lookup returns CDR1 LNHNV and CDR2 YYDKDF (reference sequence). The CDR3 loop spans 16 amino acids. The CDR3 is CATSRDLGTAKEKLFF. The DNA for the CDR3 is TGTGCCACCAGCAGAGATTTGGGGACAGCGAAGGAAAAACTGTTTTTT. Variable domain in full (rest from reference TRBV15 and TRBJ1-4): DAMVIQNPRYQVTQFGKPVTLSCSQTLNHNVMYWYQQKSSQAPKLLFHYYDKDFNNEADTPDNFQSRRPNTSFCFLDIRSPGLGDTAMYLCATSRDLGTAKEKLFFGSGTQLSVL.

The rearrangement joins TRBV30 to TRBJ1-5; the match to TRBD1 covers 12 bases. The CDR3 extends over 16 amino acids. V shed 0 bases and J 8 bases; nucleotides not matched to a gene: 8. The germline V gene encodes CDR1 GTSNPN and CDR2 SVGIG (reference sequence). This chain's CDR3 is CAWSVPGTGGWEPQHF. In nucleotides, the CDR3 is TGTGCCTGGAGTGTACCCGGGACAGGGGGCTGGGAGCCCCAGCATTTT.

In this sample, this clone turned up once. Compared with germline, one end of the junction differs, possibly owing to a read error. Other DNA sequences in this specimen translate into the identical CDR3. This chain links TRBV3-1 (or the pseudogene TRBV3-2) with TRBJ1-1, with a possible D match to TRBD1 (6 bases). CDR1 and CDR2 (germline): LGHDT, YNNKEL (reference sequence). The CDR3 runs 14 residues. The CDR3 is CASSSFGGRTEAFF. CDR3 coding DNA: TGCGCCAGCAGCAGTTTTGGGGGGCGGACTGAAGCTTTCTTT.

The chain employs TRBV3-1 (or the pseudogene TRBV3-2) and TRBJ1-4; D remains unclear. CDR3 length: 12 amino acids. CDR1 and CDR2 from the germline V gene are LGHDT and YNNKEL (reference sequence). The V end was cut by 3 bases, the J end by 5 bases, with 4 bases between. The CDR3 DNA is TGTGCCAGCAGCCACAGAAATGAAAAACTGTTTTTT. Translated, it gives CASSHRNEKLFF.

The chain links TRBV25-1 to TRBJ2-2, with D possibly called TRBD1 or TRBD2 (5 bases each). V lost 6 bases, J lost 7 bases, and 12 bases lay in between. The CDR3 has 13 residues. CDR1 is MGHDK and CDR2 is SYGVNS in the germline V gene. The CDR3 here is CASSPLGDGELFF. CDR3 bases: TGTGCCAGCAGCCCACTAGGGGACGGGGAGCTGTTTTTT.

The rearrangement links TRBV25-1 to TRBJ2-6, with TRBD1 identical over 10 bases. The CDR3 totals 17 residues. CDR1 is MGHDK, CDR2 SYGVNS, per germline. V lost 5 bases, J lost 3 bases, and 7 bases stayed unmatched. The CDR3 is CASSFGTGVFGANVLTF. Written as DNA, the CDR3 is TGTGCCAGCAGTTTTGGGACAGGGGTTTTTGGGGCCAACGTCCTGACTTTC.

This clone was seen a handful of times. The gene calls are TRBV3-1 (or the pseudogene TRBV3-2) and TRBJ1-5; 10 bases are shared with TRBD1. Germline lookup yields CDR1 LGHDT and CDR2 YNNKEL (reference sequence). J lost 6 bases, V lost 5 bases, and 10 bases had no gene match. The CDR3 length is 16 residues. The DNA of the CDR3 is TGTGCCAGCAGCTCGGGACAGGGGCATGAGCGTCAGCCCCAGCATTTT. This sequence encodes CASSSGQGHERQPQHF.

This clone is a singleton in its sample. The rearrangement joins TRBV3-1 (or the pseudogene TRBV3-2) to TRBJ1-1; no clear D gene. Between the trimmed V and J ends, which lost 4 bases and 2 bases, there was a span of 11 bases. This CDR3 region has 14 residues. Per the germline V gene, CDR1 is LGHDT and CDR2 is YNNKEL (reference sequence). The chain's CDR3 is CASSPFWGNTEAFF. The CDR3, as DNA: TGTGCCAGCAGCCCGTTTTGGGGAAACACTGAAGCTTTCTTT.

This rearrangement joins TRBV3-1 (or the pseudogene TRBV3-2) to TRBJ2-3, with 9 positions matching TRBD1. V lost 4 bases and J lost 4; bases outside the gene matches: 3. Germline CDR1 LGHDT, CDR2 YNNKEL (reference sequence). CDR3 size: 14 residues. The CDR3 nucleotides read TGTGCCAGCAGCCTAGGACAGGGGCCAGATACGCAGTATTTT. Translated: CASSLGQGPDTQYF.

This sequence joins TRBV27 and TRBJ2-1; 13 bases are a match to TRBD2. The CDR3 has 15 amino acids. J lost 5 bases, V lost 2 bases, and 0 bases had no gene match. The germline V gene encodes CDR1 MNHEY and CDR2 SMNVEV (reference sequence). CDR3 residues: CASSLGTSGDNEQFF. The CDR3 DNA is TGTGCCAGCAGTTTAGGGACTAGCGGGGACAATGAGCAGTTCTTC.

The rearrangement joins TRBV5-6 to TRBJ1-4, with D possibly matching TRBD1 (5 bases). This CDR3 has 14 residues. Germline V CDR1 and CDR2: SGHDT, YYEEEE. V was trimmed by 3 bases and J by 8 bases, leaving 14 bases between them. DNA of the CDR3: TGTGCCAGCAGCTCTACAGCAAGGGGAGAAAAACTGTTTTTT. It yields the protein CASSSTARGEKLFF.

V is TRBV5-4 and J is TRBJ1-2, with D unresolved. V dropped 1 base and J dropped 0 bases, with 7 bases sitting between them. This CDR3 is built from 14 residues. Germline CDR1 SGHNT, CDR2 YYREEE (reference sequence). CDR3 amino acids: CASSLSQSNYGYTF. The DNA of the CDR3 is TGTGCCAGCAGCTTGAGCCAGTCTAACTATGGCTACACCTTC.